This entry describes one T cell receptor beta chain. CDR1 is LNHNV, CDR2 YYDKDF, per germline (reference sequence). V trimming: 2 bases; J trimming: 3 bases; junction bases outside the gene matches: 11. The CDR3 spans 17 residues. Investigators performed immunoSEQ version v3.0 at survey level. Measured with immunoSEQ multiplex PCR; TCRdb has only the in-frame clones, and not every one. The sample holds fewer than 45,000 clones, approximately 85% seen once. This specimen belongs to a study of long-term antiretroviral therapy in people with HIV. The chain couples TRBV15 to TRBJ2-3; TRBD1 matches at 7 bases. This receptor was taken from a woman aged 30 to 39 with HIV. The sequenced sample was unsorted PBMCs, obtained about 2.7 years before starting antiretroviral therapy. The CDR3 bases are TGTGCCACCAGCAGACCCCGGACGACACAGGGGACAGATACGCAGTATTTT. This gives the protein CATSRPRTTQGTDTQYF.